This paragraph covers one T cell receptor beta chain sequence. This CDR3 comprises 16 residues. Germline values: CDR1 SQVTM, CDR2 ANQGSEA. Trimming cost V 2 bases and J 4 bases; bases outside gene matches: 8. This specimen comes from a study of blood T cells in healthy people across ages. A sample-barcoded 5' primer and a J-beta primer mix were used in a second PCR of roughly 6 to 11 cycles. Each CDR3 protein gets one entry after TCRdb re-called the 5' RACE reads with MiXCR. In the table there are about 1,500,000 distinct CDR3 sequences, roughly 27% of which are singletons. The chain recombines TRBV29-1 with TRBJ2-2; TRBD2 matches at 9 bases. This TCR was sampled from a woman in her thirties in good health. Sequencing used blood. In DNA, the CDR3 is TGCAGCGTTGAAACTGGGCGGGAGGGAGGCACCGGGGAGCTGTTTTTT. Translation: CSVETGREGGTGELFF.